Following are 16 T cell receptor beta chains from one sample sequenced in a study of blood T cell repertoires in COVID-19. The protocol was immunoSEQ multiplex PCR, while the TCRdb copy is restricted to in-frame clones and leaves out a portion. The table includes roughly 40,000 clones, about 90% detected once. Sequencing input: peripheral blood. The receptors here all came from a man between 65 and 79 years old with acute or convalescent COVID-19.

The chain is built from TRBV2 and TRBJ2-7, with D possibly TRBD1 on 5 matching bases. The CDR3 extends over 12 amino acids. Per the germline V gene, CDR1 is SNHLY and CDR2 is FYNNEI. The ends were cut back, 3 bases at V and 3 bases at J, with 6 bases in the middle. The DNA for the CDR3 is TGTGCCAGCAGTGACAGGGACTACGAGCAGTACTTC. This encodes CASSDRDYEQYF.

This clone was detected once. V and J are TRBV19 and TRBJ2-6, with D maybe TRBD1 (7 bases). CDR1 is LNHDA, CDR2 SQIVND, per germline (reference sequence). V lost 3 bases and J 0 bases, leaving 12 bases between the germline ends. The CDR3 loop spans 17 amino acids. CDR3 bases: TGTGCCAGTAGTATCTCAGGGGGAGGCTCTGGGGCCAACGTCCTGACTTTC. It encodes CASSISGGGSGANVLTF.

This clone turned up a few times. The chain employs TRBV5-6 and TRBJ1-6, with a weak D call TRBD1 (6 bases). There are 13 residues in the CDR3. Trimming cost V 5 bases and J 8 bases, with 11 bases left between them. Germline lookup yields CDR1 SGHDT and CDR2 YYEEEE. The CDR3 region has the DNA TGTGCCAGCAGAGCAGGGGCAGATTCACCCCTCCACTTT. Its protein product is CASRAGADSPLHF.

The gene calls are TRBV6-2 or TRBV6-3 and TRBJ2-3; 7 positions match TRBD1. V lost 4 bases, J lost 1 base, and 5 bases stayed unmatched. CDR1 MNHEY and CDR2 SVGEGT come from the germline V gene. CDR3 size: 15 residues. The CDR3 spells CASSSPGQGTDTQYF. CDR3 bases: TGTGCCAGCAGTTCTCCTGGACAGGGCACAGATACGCAGTATTTT.

The chain carries TRBV7-9 and TRBJ2-2; D unresolved. Germline CDR1 reads SEHNR; CDR2 reads FQNEAQ (reference sequence). The CDR3 length is 14 residues. The V end lost 2 bases, the J end lost 7 bases, and 11 bases lay between the germline ends. The chain's CDR3 is CASSLSTVSGELFF. In DNA, the CDR3 is TGTGCCAGCAGCTTAAGTACTGTAAGCGGGGAGCTGTTTTTT. The full variable domain, with the rest looked up from reference TRBV7-9 and TRBJ2-2, is DTGVSQNPRHKITKRGQNVTFRCDPISEHNRLYWYRQTLGQGPEFLTYFQNEAQLEKSRLLSDRFSAERPKGSFSTLEIQRTEQGDSAMYLCASSLSTVSGELFFGEGSRLTVL.

This clone was recorded only once. This chain uses TRBV4-1 with TRBJ2-2; the match to TRBD1 covers 9 bases. Per germline, CDR1 MGHRA and CDR2 YSYEKL. This CDR3 spans 16 amino acids. The V and J ends lost 5 bases and 3 bases, in that order; junction bases with no gene match: 7. The CDR3, as DNA: TGCGCCAGCAGCTCTGGACAGGGGTTGGACACCGGGGAGCTGTTTTTT. Translated, it gives CASSSGQGLDTGELFF.

The rearrangement joins TRBV7-6 to TRBJ2-2; a weak D match, TRBD2 (5 bases). This CDR3 is built from 14 residues. Germline-derived CDR1 and CDR2 are SGHVS and FNYEAQ. Trimming stripped 6 bases from V and 4 bases from J, with 12 bases between. CDR3: CASRSSSSTGELFF. DNA of the CDR3: TGTGCCAGCAGATCTAGCTCGAGCACCGGGGAGCTGTTTTTT.

This clone appeared once. J is TRBJ2-1 and V is TRBV4-3, with TRBD2 matching over 8 bases. V lost 0 bases, J lost 4 bases, and 5 bases stayed unmatched. The CDR3 has 16 residues. Looked up from germline, CDR1 is LGHNA and CDR2 is YSLEER. CDR3 sequence: CASSQDPAGVYNEQFF. CDR3 in DNA: TGCGCCAGCAGCCAAGATCCAGCGGGAGTGTACAATGAGCAGTTCTTC.

Here the CDR3 reads CAVQGRGGTSTDTQYF. CDR3 in DNA: TGTGCCGTCCAGGGGCGGGGAGGGACTAGCACAGATACGCAGTATTTT. The chain joins TRBV10-3 to TRBJ2-3; TRBD2 might be the D (7 bases). Germline-derived CDR1 and CDR2 are ENHRY and SYGVKD. Trimming took off 11 bases at V and 0 bases at J, with 21 bases between the two ends. CDR3 length: 16 amino acids.

The chain joins TRBV5-6 to TRBJ1-1; 7 bases are a match to TRBD1. After removal of 4 bases from V and 4 bases from J, the junction contained 16 bases not matched to a gene. Looked up from germline, CDR1 is SGHDT and CDR2 is YYEEEE. This CDR3 has 17 residues. This chain's CDR3 is CASSGLDRTQVGTEAFF. CDR3 DNA sequence: TGTGCCAGCAGCGGCTTGGACAGGACGCAGGTGGGCACTGAAGCTTTCTTT.

V usage is TRBV21-1 and J usage is TRBJ2-5; no check of the table's D call, TRBD2, against the DNA was made. TRBV21-1 is an annotated pseudogene. The CDR3 contains 15 residues. The CDR3 nucleotides are TGTGCCAGCTCTTACCCAGCGGGAATCCGTGAGACCCAGTACTTC. Translation: CASSYPAGIRETQYF.

This chain joins TRBV3-1 (or the pseudogene TRBV3-2) and TRBJ2-1; 13 nucleotides agree with TRBD2. Germline assignment: CDR1 LGHDT and CDR2 YNNKEL (reference sequence). V shed 2 bases and J 7 bases; nucleotides not matched to a gene: 2. This CDR3 region has 15 residues. CDR3 coding DNA: TGTGCCAGCAGCCAATCGACTAGCGGGAGGAATGAGCAGTTCTTC. This codes for CASSQSTSGRNEQFF.

This chain uses TRBV24-1 with TRBJ1-5, with 7 bases that match TRBD1. From germline, CDR1 is KGHDR and CDR2 SFDVKD. The CDR3 contains 15 residues. The J segment lost 3 bases and the V segment lost 2 bases, leaving 3 bases of the junction unmatched. This chain's CDR3 is CATSDSGTDNQPQHF. For the CDR3, the DNA is TGTGCCACCAGTGATTCGGGGACAGACAATCAGCCCCAGCATTTT.

The sample holds one count of this clone. The V and J genes are TRBV11-3 and TRBJ2-1; 11 bases are a match to TRBD2. The CDR3 is made up of 15 amino acids. The germline gives CDR1 SGHNT, CDR2 YENEEA. The J segment lost 9 bases and the V segment lost 1 base, leaving 5 bases of the junction unmatched. The DNA for the CDR3 is TGTGCCAGCAGCTTAGTTTCGCTAGCGGGAGGTGAGCAGTTCTTC. Residues: CASSLVSLAGGEQFF.

CDR3: CASSERQGRTQYF. In DNA, the CDR3 is TGTGCCAGCAGCGAGCGACAGGGTAGGACGCAGTATTTT. The chain has TRBV7-9 and TRBJ2-3, with 7 bases identical to TRBD1. The CDR3 loop spans 13 amino acids. Germline V gene sequence: CDR1 SEHNR, CDR2 FQNEAQ (reference sequence). After removal of 5 bases from V and 9 bases from J, the junction contained 8 bases not matched to a gene. Looking up the rest from reference TRBV7-9 and TRBJ2-3 gives the full variable domain: DTGVSQNPRHKITKRGQNVTFRCDPISEHNRLYWYRQTLGQGPEFLTYFQNEAQLEKSRLLSDRFSAERPKGSFSTLEIQRTEQGDSAMYLCASSERQGRTQYFGPGTRLTVL.

In its sample, this clone was seen once. This rearrangement joins TRBV7-3 to TRBJ2-1; TRBD2 aligns across 8 bases. V lost 5 bases and J lost 7; bases outside the gene matches: 10. Germline loops: CDR1 SGHTA, CDR2 FQGTGA. This CDR3 region has 15 residues. In nucleotides, the CDR3 is TGTGCCAGCAGCCCTGGGACTAGTTTGTCAAATGAGCAGTTCTTC. Translated: CASSPGTSLSNEQFF.